A selection of T cell receptor beta chains follows, all from one sample in a study of T cell changes during pregnancy in multiple sclerosis. TCRdb's copy holds only in-frame clones and misses some; the assay was immunoSEQ multiplex PCR. Here the sample spans over 20,000 clones, 80% to 90% being singletons. The source material was CD4+ T cells from peripheral blood mononuclear cells, sampled in the first trimester of pregnancy. Every receptor here comes from a female donor in good health, enrolled as a control in a pregnancy study. Both conserved end residues are part of each CDR3. The order of the fields is D gene, clone size, V gene, J gene, CDR3 DNA, CDR3 protein. The D gene is left open where the match is weak. Not every row has a clone size; where given, it reads once, few, many or a size class.

D gene: TRBD1; clone size: .; V gene: TRBV19; J gene: TRBJ1-2; CDR3 DNA: TGTGCCAGTAGTATTAAGGGGGCGAGCTATGGCTACACCTTC; CDR3 protein: CASSIKGASYGYTF
D gene: .; clone size: .; V gene: TRBV6-1; J gene: TRBJ2-5; CDR3 DNA: TGTGCCAGCAGAAAAGAGGTGGACCAAGAGACCCAGTACTTC; CDR3 protein: CASRKEVDQETQYF
D gene: .; clone size: .; V gene: TRBV21-1; J gene: TRBJ2-3; CDR3 DNA: TGTGCCAGCAGCCCTGAGCCCCATTCTAGCACAGATACGCAGTATTTT; CDR3 protein: CASSPEPHSSTDTQYF
D gene: .; clone size: .; V gene: TRBV13; J gene: TRBJ1-5; CDR3 DNA: TGTGCCAGCAGCTTAGTCGGTCAGCCCCAGCATTTT; CDR3 protein: CASSLVGQPQHF
D gene: .; clone size: few; V gene: TRBV19; J gene: TRBJ2-2; CDR3 DNA: TGTGCCAGTAGTATGCTAACCGGGGAGCTGTTTTTT; CDR3 protein: CASSMLTGELFF
D gene: TRBD1; clone size: .; V gene: TRBV9; J gene: TRBJ2-7; CDR3 DNA: TGTGCCAGCAGCGTAGGGCAGGGGGCTAGGTACGAGCAGTACTTC; CDR3 protein: CASSVGQGARYEQYF
D gene: TRBD1; clone size: .; V gene: TRBV6-1; J gene: TRBJ1-3; CDR3 DNA: TGTGCCAGCAGTTTGGACAGGGGAGCAGGAAACACCATATATTTT; CDR3 protein: CASSLDRGAGNTIYF
D gene: TRBD1; clone size: .; V gene: TRBV5-5; J gene: TRBJ1-1; CDR3 DNA: TGTGCCAGCACACTGACAGGGGAACGAACTGAAGCTTTCTTT; CDR3 protein: CASTLTGERTEAFF
D gene: .; clone size: .; V gene: TRBV7-2; J gene: TRBJ2-5; CDR3 DNA: TGTGCCAGCAGCCTCTCTAGCGCGGAGACCCAGTACTTC; CDR3 protein: CASSLSSAETQYF
D gene: TRBD1; clone size: .; V gene: TRBV19; J gene: TRBJ1-1; CDR3 DNA: TGTGCCAGTAGGACCAAGGGGGCGACCACTGAAGCTTTCTTT; CDR3 protein: CASRTKGATTEAFF
D gene: .; clone size: .; V gene: TRBV7-9; J gene: TRBJ2-7; CDR3 DNA: TGTGCCAGCAGCTTTTCTGGAGGCGGGGACTACGAGCAGTACTTC; CDR3 protein: CASSFSGGGDYEQYF
D gene: .; clone size: .; V gene: TRBV5-4; J gene: TRBJ2-3; CDR3 DNA: TGTGCCAGCAGCTCCGGCGGGCACAACACAGATACGCAGTATTTT; CDR3 protein: CASSSGGHNTDTQYF
D gene: .; clone size: .; V gene: TRBV1; J gene: TRBJ2-1; CDR3 DNA: TGCACCAGCAGCCAGACCCCCCCTCTAGCGGCCTACAATGAGCAGTTCTTC; CDR3 protein: CTSSQTPPLAAYNEQFF
D gene: TRBD1; clone size: .; V gene: TRBV4-3; J gene: TRBJ2-3; CDR3 DNA: TGCGCCAGCAGCAGTCAAAGGACAGGGTTGGGAGATACGCAGTATTTT; CDR3 protein: CASSSQRTGLGDTQYF
D gene: .; clone size: medium-sized; V gene: TRBV2; J gene: TRBJ2-7; CDR3 DNA: TGTGCCAGCAGTGAGAGGCTTCTCTCCTACGAGCAGTACTTC; CDR3 protein: CASSERLLSYEQYF